This is a list of T cell receptor beta chains from one sample in a study of blood T cell repertoires in COVID-19. Assay used: immunoSEQ multiplex PCR; TCRdb lists only in-frame clones, some missing. The data hold around 240,000 clones, with roughly 88% observed a single time. Sequencing input: peripheral blood. The source is a woman aged 35 to 49 who had recovered from COVID-19. CDR3s include the opening cysteine and the closing phenylalanine or tryptophan. A D gene is named only where the DNA matches it firmly. Expanded clones get a size class; other rows say once, few or many, or leave the size out.

size: NA
D: TRBD1
J: TRBJ1-1
V: TRBV7-9
CDR3: CASRPRDRAQAFF
DNA: TGTGCCAGCAGACCCCGGGACAGGGCGCAAGCTTTCTTT

size: NA
D: NA
J: TRBJ1-6
V: TRBV20-1
CDR3: CSASSYRRGNSPLHF
DNA: TGCAGTGCTAGTAGTTATCGTCGGGGTAATTCACCCCTCCACTTT

size: NA
D: TRBD1
J: TRBJ2-2
V: TRBV11-3
CDR3: CASSLGFRYRGQDTGELFF
DNA: TGTGCCAGCAGCTTAGGATTTCGATACAGGGGGCAGGACACCGGGGAGCTGTTTTTT

size: NA
D: TRBD1
J: TRBJ1-4
V: TRBV4-3
CDR3: CASSHTGQGGTNEKLFF
DNA: TGCGCCAGCAGCCACACGGGACAGGGAGGAACTAATGAAAAACTGTTTTTT

size: NA
D: TRBD1
J: TRBJ1-1
V: TRBV2
CDR3: CATPRDRVNTEAFF
DNA: TGTGCCACCCCCCGGGACAGAGTGAACACTGAAGCTTTCTTT

size: NA
D: NA
J: TRBJ1-2
V: TRBV5-1
CDR3: CASSLAGGNGYTF
DNA: TGCGCCAGCAGCTTGGCCGGAGGGAATGGCTACACCTTC

size: NA
D: NA
J: TRBJ1-6
V: TRBV10-3
CDR3: CAISASGQDNSPLHF
DNA: TGTGCCATCAGTGCCTCGGGACAAGATAATTCACCCCTCCACTTT

size: NA
D: NA
J: TRBJ2-6
V: TRBV3-1/TRBV3-2
CDR3: CASSLSTGANVLTF
DNA: TGTGCCAGCAGTCTTAGTACTGGGGCCAACGTCCTGACTTTC

size: NA
D: NA
J: TRBJ1-1
V: TRBV5-1
CDR3: CASSPPGGNAEAFF
DNA: TGCGCCAGCAGCCCCCCGGGGGGGAACGCTGAAGCTTTCTTT

size: NA
D: NA
J: TRBJ1-6
V: TRBV6-5
CDR3: CASSNREGDNSPLHF
DNA: TGTGCCAGCAGTAACAGGGAAGGGGATAATTCACCCCTCCACTTT

size: NA
D: TRBD1
J: TRBJ1-6
V: TRBV5-4
CDR3: CASSREWGTGNSPLHF
DNA: TGTGCCAGCAGCAGGGAATGGGGGACAGGGAATTCACCCCTCCACTTT

size: NA
D: NA
J: TRBJ1-2
V: TRBV29-1
CDR3: CSVFPPPYYGYTF
DNA: TGCAGCGTTTTTCCCCCTCCGTACTATGGCTACACCTTC

size: NA
D: NA
J: TRBJ1-2
V: TRBV30
CDR3: CAWSPFSEEGWRSNYGYTF
DNA: TGTGCCTGGAGTCCCTTCTCGGAGGAGGGGTGGAGGAGTAACTATGGCTACACCTTC

size: NA
D: NA
J: TRBJ1-2
V: TRBV21-1
CDR3: CASSAIIVGTGDRYGYTF
DNA: TGTGCCAGCAGCGCGATCATCGTTGGGACAGGGGATCGATATGGCTACACCTTC

size: NA
D: TRBD1
J: TRBJ2-7
V: TRBV7-3
CDR3: CASSPGTGFFEQYF
DNA: TGTGCCAGCAGCCCCGGGACAGGGTTCTTCGAGCAGTACTTC

size: NA
D: NA
J: TRBJ1-1
V: TRBV7-8
CDR3: CASSPRTGMNTEAFF
DNA: TGTGCCAGCAGCCCCCGGACTGGAATGAACACTGAAGCTTTCTTT

size: NA
D: TRBD1
J: TRBJ2-1
V: TRBV15
CDR3: CATSRQIGQEYNEQFF
DNA: TGTGCCACCAGCAGACAGATTGGACAGGAGTACAATGAGCAGTTCTTC

size: NA
D: TRBD1
J: TRBJ2-1
V: TRBV6-6
CDR3: CASSDRGEQFF
DNA: TGTGCCAGCAGTGACAGGGGTGAGCAGTTCTTC

size: NA
D: NA
J: TRBJ1-1
V: TRBV19
CDR3: CASSMQDGRDTEAFF
DNA: TGTGCCAGTAGTATGCAGGACGGGAGGGATACTGAAGCTTTCTTT

size: NA
D: NA
J: TRBJ2-3
V: TRBV15
CDR3: CATSRARGIADTQYF
DNA: TGTGCCACCAGCAGAGCCCGGGGGATCGCAGATACGCAGTATTTT

size: NA
D: NA
J: TRBJ2-2
V: TRBV7-8
CDR3: CASDYERTGELFF
DNA: TGTGCCAGCGACTACGAGAGGACCGGGGAGCTGTTTTTT

size: NA
D: NA
J: TRBJ1-1
V: TRBV19
CDR3: CASSKLAVNTEAFF
DNA: TGTGCCAGTAGCAAATTAGCAGTGAACACTGAAGCTTTCTTT

size: once
D: NA
J: TRBJ2-7
V: TRBV5-1
CDR3: CASSLAQPGMGEQYF
DNA: TGCGCCAGCAGCTTGGCTCAGCCGGGGATGGGCGAGCAGTACTTC

size: NA
D: TRBD1
J: TRBJ1-2
V: TRBV14
CDR3: CASSSGTGAYGYTF
DNA: TGTGCCAGCAGCTCGGGGACAGGGGCCTATGGCTACACCTTC

size: NA
D: NA
J: TRBJ2-2
V: TRBV19
CDR3: CASRPGQNTGELFF
DNA: TGTGCCAGTAGACCGGGACAGAACACCGGGGAGCTGTTTTTT

size: NA
D: TRBD2
J: TRBJ2-2
V: TRBV5-1
CDR3: CASTTSGNTGELFF
DNA: TGCGCCAGCACGACTAGCGGGAACACCGGGGAGCTGTTTTTT

size: NA
D: NA
J: TRBJ1-4
V: TRBV19
CDR3: CASSHPGEKLFF
DNA: TGTGCCAGTAGTCATCCCGGTGAAAAACTGTTTTTT

size: NA
D: TRBD1
J: TRBJ1-1
V: TRBV27
CDR3: CASSSRTGDSEAFF
DNA: TGTGCCAGCAGTTCACGAACTGGGGACAGCGAAGCTTTCTTT

size: NA
D: NA
J: TRBJ2-7
V: TRBV6-1
CDR3: CASSGADTYLRAPPEDF
DNA: TGTGCCAGCAGTGGGGCGGACACCTACCTACGAGCACCCCCGGAAGACTTC

size: NA
D: TRBD2
J: TRBJ2-3
V: TRBV7-2
CDR3: CASSGLAGGHTQYF
DNA: TGTGCCAGCAGTGGGCTAGCGGGGGGGCATACGCAGTATTTT

size: once
D: TRBD1
J: TRBJ2-7
V: TRBV6-6
CDR3: CASRLGQNNYEQYF
DNA: TGTGCCAGCAGATTGGGACAGAATAACTACGAGCAGTACTTC

size: NA
D: NA
J: TRBJ2-2
V: TRBV10-3
CDR3: CAISEGGGANTGELFF
DNA: TGTGCCATCAGTGAAGGTGGCGGGGCGAACACCGGGGAGCTGTTTTTT

size: few
D: NA
J: TRBJ2-5
V: TRBV5-1
CDR3: CASSSLPRDQETQYF
DNA: TGCGCCAGCAGCTCCCTTCCAAGAGATCAAGAGACCCAGTACTTC

size: NA
D: NA
J: TRBJ2-7
V: TRBV3-1/TRBV3-2
CDR3: CASSSRTAQYF
DNA: TGTGCCAGCAGCTCCAGGACAGCTCAGTACTTC

size: NA
D: NA
J: TRBJ1-5
V: TRBV6-1
CDR3: CASSELSGGGPQHF
DNA: TGTGCCAGCAGTGAACTCTCGGGAGGGGGACCCCAGCATTTT

size: NA
D: NA
J: TRBJ1-1
V: TRBV7-2
CDR3: CASSLSGMNTEAFF
DNA: TGTGCCAGCAGCTTAAGTGGCATGAACACTGAAGCTTTCTTT

size: NA
D: NA
J: TRBJ1-6
V: TRBV7-2
CDR3: CASSFSSYNSPLHF
DNA: TGTGCCAGCAGCTTTAGCTCCTATAATTCACCCCTCCACTTT

size: NA
D: NA
J: TRBJ2-7
V: TRBV11-3
CDR3: CASRSSGVGDEQYF
DNA: TGTGCCAGCAGGTCCTCGGGGGTGGGCGACGAGCAGTACTTC

size: NA
D: NA
J: TRBJ1-1
V: TRBV6-5
CDR3: CASSYAAEAFF
DNA: TGTGCCAGCAGTTACGCGGCAGAAGCTTTCTTT

size: NA
D: NA
J: TRBJ2-1
V: TRBV29-1
CDR3: CSVEGDYNEQFF
DNA: TGCAGCGTCGAGGGGGACTACAATGAGCAGTTCTTC

size: NA
D: NA
J: TRBJ1-6
V: TRBV2
CDR3: CASSDLAGYNSPLHF
DNA: TGTGCCAGCAGTGATTTGGCGGGATATAATTCACCCCTCCACTTT

size: NA
D: NA
J: TRBJ1-1
V: TRBV7-8
CDR3: CASSSRQAGVSEAFF
DNA: TGTGCCAGCAGCTCGAGACAGGCTGGGGTCTCTGAAGCTTTCTTT

size: NA
D: TRBD1
J: TRBJ1-2
V: TRBV28
CDR3: CASSTGQGNYGYTF
DNA: TGTGCCAGCAGTACCGGACAGGGGAACTATGGCTACACCTTC

size: NA
D: NA
J: TRBJ1-1
V: TRBV16
CDR3: CASSQGDQTGNTEAFF
DNA: TGTGCCAGCAGCCAAGGGGATCAGACAGGGAACACTGAAGCTTTCTTT

size: few
D: TRBD1
J: TRBJ1-1
V: TRBV7-2
CDR3: CASSFMGTGSEAFF
DNA: TGTGCCAGCAGCTTTATGGGGACAGGGAGTGAAGCTTTCTTT

size: NA
D: NA
J: TRBJ2-3
V: TRBV24-1
CDR3: CATSDPQDYTDTQYF
DNA: TGTGCCACCAGTGATCCGCAGGACTACACAGATACGCAGTATTTT

size: NA
D: NA
J: TRBJ2-3
V: TRBV29-1
CDR3: CSVEDYRAASTDTQYF
DNA: TGCAGCGTTGAAGATTACAGGGCTGCTAGCACAGATACGCAGTATTTT

size: NA
D: NA
J: TRBJ1-2
V: TRBV7-2
CDR3: CASSLNFEDGYTF
DNA: TGTGCCAGCAGCTTAAATTTTGAGGATGGCTACACCTTC

size: NA
D: NA
J: TRBJ2-5
V: TRBV11-3
CDR3: CASSLDFVEGIETQYF
DNA: TGTGCCAGCAGCTTAGATTTTGTAGAGGGCATAGAGACCCAGTACTTC

size: NA
D: TRBD2
J: TRBJ2-1
V: TRBV9
CDR3: CASSLGLAGPSYNEQFF
DNA: TGTGCCAGCAGCCTCGGACTAGCGGGGCCGTCATACAATGAGCAGTTCTTC

size: NA
D: TRBD2
J: TRBJ2-5
V: TRBV18
CDR3: CASSPRAGGETYQETQYF
DNA: TGTGCCAGCTCACCAAGAGCGGGGGGTGAAACGTACCAAGAGACCCAGTACTTC

size: NA
D: NA
J: TRBJ2-1
V: TRBV7-3
CDR3: CASSFSGGAYNEQFF
DNA: TGTGCCAGCAGCTTTTCTGGCGGGGCTTACAATGAGCAGTTCTTC

size: NA
D: NA
J: TRBJ2-1
V: TRBV2
CDR3: CASSGSSNSYNEQFF
DNA: TGTGCCAGCAGTGGGTCTAGCAACTCCTACAATGAGCAGTTCTTC

size: NA
D: NA
J: TRBJ1-2
V: TRBV11-3
CDR3: CASSLGTINYGYTF
DNA: TGTGCCAGCAGCTTAGGGACTATCAACTATGGCTACACCTTC

size: NA
D: NA
J: TRBJ1-1
V: TRBV7-2
CDR3: CASSPGNRNTEAFF
DNA: TGTGCCAGCAGCCCAGGGAACCGGAACACTGAAGCTTTCTTT